This TCR beta chain is drawn from a study of shared clonotypes between healthy human individuals. Overall study results and limits: A generally larger estimated richness was seen in naive subsets than in memory subsets.

The protocol was immunoSEQ multiplex PCR, while the TCRdb copy is restricted to in-frame clones and leaves out a portion. The sample shows roughly 2.5 million clones, roughly nine tenths of them seen only once. Details on this clone: The antigen is unknown. Other DNA variants within this sample encode the same CDR3.

Sample: naive CD4+ T cells sorted from blood. Sample subset: CD45RA+ positively selected. The sequence was obtained from a man between 18 and 29 years old in good health.

The CDR3, as DNA: TGCGCCAGCAGCTCGAAGCGGGGCGGGACAGATACGCAGTATTTT. Its translation: CASSSKRGGTDTQYF. The gene calls are TRBV5-1 and TRBJ2-3; 7 bases map to TRBD2. This CDR3 spans 15 amino acids. After removal of 3 bases from V and 3 bases from J, the junction contained 7 bases not matched to a gene. Germline V lookup: CDR1 SGHRS, CDR2 YFSETQ.